This TCR beta chain was recorded in a study of cytomegalovirus exposure and HLA in healthy donors. CDR3 size: 13 residues. Trimming cost V 6 bases and J 1 base, with 12 bases left between them. Germline CDR1 reads SQVTM; CDR2 reads ANQGSEA. Primers: 60 Vbeta forward and 13 Jbeta reverse. Clones were sequenced by immunoSEQ multiplex PCR, and TCRdb holds only the in-frame ones, with some missing. The sample has 280,000 or so clones, around 90% seen once. This clone was observed once. The specimen was PBMCs. This receptor was obtained from a woman under 30 in good health and CMV-seronegative. V usage is TRBV29-1 and J usage is TRBJ2-5, with a tentative D call TRBD1 (5 bases). CDR3 sequence: CSVDTGPQETQYF. The CDR3 DNA sequence: TGCAGCGTGGACACCGGCCCCCAAGAGACCCAGTACTTC.